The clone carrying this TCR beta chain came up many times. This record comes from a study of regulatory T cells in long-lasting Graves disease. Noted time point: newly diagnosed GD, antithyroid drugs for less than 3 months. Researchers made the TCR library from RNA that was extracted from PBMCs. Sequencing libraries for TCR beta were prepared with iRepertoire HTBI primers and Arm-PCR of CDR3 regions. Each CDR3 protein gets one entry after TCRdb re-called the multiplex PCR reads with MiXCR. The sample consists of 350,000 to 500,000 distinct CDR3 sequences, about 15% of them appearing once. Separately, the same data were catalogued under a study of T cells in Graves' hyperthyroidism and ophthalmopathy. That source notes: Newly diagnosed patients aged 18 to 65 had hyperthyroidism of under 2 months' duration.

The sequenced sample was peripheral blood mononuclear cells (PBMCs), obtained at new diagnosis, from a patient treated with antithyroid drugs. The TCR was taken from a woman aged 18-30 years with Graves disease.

The CDR3 DNA is TGTGCCACCAGCAGAGATGCCGTGGGCGAAGTACTGCACTTT. It codes for CATSRDAVGEVLHF. The genes are TRBV15 and TRBJ1-6; D unresolved. The CDR3 is 14 amino acids. V lost 0 bases to trimming and J lost 19 bases, with 19 bases between them. CDR1 and CDR2 from the germline V gene are LNHNV and YYDKDF (reference sequence).